Following are 32 T cell receptor beta chains from one sample sequenced in a study of cytomegalovirus exposure and HLA in healthy donors. Use of 60 Vbeta and 13 Jbeta primers characterized the PCR. TCRdb keeps only in-frame clones here, not all; method: immunoSEQ multiplex PCR. The sample lists roughly 160,000 clones; roughly 80% were seen once. Material for sequencing was PBMCs. Every receptor here comes from a male donor in good health and CMV-seronegative.

CDR3 loop: CASSLARTDTQYF. In nucleotides, the CDR3 is TGCGCCAGCAGCTTGGCCCGGACAGATACGCAGTATTTT. The chain employs TRBV5-1 and TRBJ2-3; the D is unclear. Germline values: CDR1 SGHRS, CDR2 YFSETQ. This CDR3 is 13 amino acids long. V was shortened by 0 bases and J by 3 bases, with 5 bases between the two germline ends. Full variable domain (remainder filled in from reference TRBV5-1 and TRBJ2-3): KAGVTQTPRYLIKTRGQQVTLSCSPISGHRSVSWYQQTPGQGLQFLFEYFSETQRNKGNFPGRFSGRQFSNSRSEMNVSTLELGDSALYLCASSLARTDTQYFGPGTRLTVL.

The table lists this clone with a count of one. This same CDR3 is encoded by further DNA sequences in the sample. This chain connects TRBV5-1 to TRBJ1-6; perhaps TRBD1 as D (6 bases). Germline values: CDR1 SGHRS, CDR2 YFSETQ. Between the trimmed V and J ends, which lost 0 bases and 7 bases, there was a span of 8 bases. The CDR3 runs 14 residues. The CDR3 DNA is TGCGCCAGCAGCTTGGGGACAGACAATTCACCCCTCCACTTT. It yields the protein CASSLGTDNSPLHF.

Points on this clone: The sample holds other DNA sequences that translate to the same CDR3. The chain joins TRBV7-2 to TRBJ2-1, with TRBD2 identical over 10 bases. Trimming cost V 5 bases and J 4 bases; bases outside gene matches: 5. Germline assignment: CDR1 SGHTA and CDR2 FQGNSA. The CDR3 has 15 amino acids. The CDR3 region is CASSASGGVYNEQFF. CDR3 coding DNA: TGTGCCAGCAGCGCAAGCGGGGGGGTTTACAATGAGCAGTTCTTC.

The chain employs TRBV18 and TRBJ1-3; TRBD1 matches at 7 bases. The V gene's germline CDR1 is KGHSH and CDR2 LQKENI. V gave up 3 bases and J gave up 0 bases; unmatched junction bases: 5. The CDR3 length is 16 residues. The CDR3 coding sequence is TGTGCCAGCTCACCGAGGGGACAGTACTCTGGAAACACCATATATTTT. Translated, it gives CASSPRGQYSGNTIYF.

The gene calls are TRBV6-6 and TRBJ1-1; the D gene is possibly TRBD1 (5 bases). Germline V gives CDR1 MNHNY, CDR2 SVGAGI (reference sequence). The CDR3 has 15 residues. Trimming stripped 6 bases from V and 5 bases from J, with 19 bases between. The CDR3 loop is CASSWGGVIWTEAFF. The DNA of the CDR3 is TGTGCCAGCAGCTGGGGGGGGGTCATCTGGACTGAAGCTTTCTTT.

The chain recombines TRBV18 with TRBJ1-2; D uncertain. Germline V CDR1 and CDR2: KGHSH, LQKENI. The CDR3 totals 15 residues. V was pared by 2 bases and J by 2 bases, with 12 bases between. Here the CDR3 DNA reads TGTGCCAGCTCACCAGTCGTGGAGCCAAACTATGGCTACACCTTC. This translates into CASSPVVEPNYGYTF.

The V gene is TRBV4-3, the J gene TRBJ2-1, with D maybe TRBD1 (6 bases). Germline V gives CDR1 LGHNA, CDR2 YSLEER. The CDR3 covers 18 residues. The V end lost 2 bases, the J end lost 8 bases, and 25 bases lay between the germline ends. The CDR3 DNA follows: TGCGCCAGCAGCCAAAGCCAAGAGGTTACAGGGCCCTCCGATGAGCAGTTCTTC. The encoded protein is CASSQSQEVTGPSDEQFF.

The J gene is TRBJ1-1, the V gene TRBV14, with 9 bases that match TRBD1. Trimming cost V 4 bases and J 1 base; bases outside gene matches: 10. There are 17 residues in the CDR3. CDR1 SGHDN and CDR2 FVKESK come from the germline V gene. The CDR3, as DNA: TGTGCCAGCAGCCGCCGGCGGACAGGGGCGACGAACACTGAAGCTTTCTTT. Protein sequence: CASSRRRTGATNTEAFF.

This clone was detected only once. CDR3 region: CASSRGENTEAFF. CDR3 bases: TGTGCCAGCAGCCGGGGGGAGAACACTGAAGCTTTCTTT. This chain uses TRBV7-9 with TRBJ1-1, with a weak D call TRBD1 (5 bases). Germline-derived CDR1 and CDR2 are SEHNR and FQNEAQ (reference sequence). The CDR3 has 13 residues. Trimming took off 5 bases at V and 1 base at J, with 8 bases between the two ends.

This clone was observed a few times. This sequence joins TRBV5-5 and TRBJ1-1; TRBD1 is a possible D gene (5 bases). V was shortened by 4 bases and J by 4 bases, with 11 bases between the two germline ends. CDR3 length equals 13 residues. CDR1 and CDR2 from the germline V gene are SGHKS and YYEKEE (reference sequence). CDR3 nucleotides: TGTGCCAGCAGCCTCGACAGAACCACTGAAGCTTTCTTT. It codes for CASSLDRTTEAFF.

This chain uses TRBV6-4 with TRBJ1-1; 8 nucleotides match TRBD1. V shed 6 bases and J 0 bases; nucleotides not matched to a gene: 3. CDR3 length: 14 amino acids. The germline gives CDR1 MRHNA, CDR2 SNTAGT. The CDR3 loop reads CASRKQGVNTEAFF. The CDR3 nucleotides are TGTGCCAGCAGGAAACAGGGGGTGAACACTGAAGCTTTCTTT.

The V gene is TRBV9, the J gene TRBJ1-3; possibly TRBD1 for D (5 bases). Germline CDR1 reads SGDLS; CDR2 reads YYNGEE. V dropped 3 bases and J dropped 2 bases, with 6 bases sitting between them. The CDR3 runs to 13 residues. The CDR3 is CASSGGAGNTIYF. The DNA for the CDR3 is TGTGCCAGCAGCGGGGGCGCTGGAAACACCATATATTTT.

The chain links TRBV25-1 to TRBJ2-2; 7 positions agree with TRBD1. The trim removed 7 bases at V and 5 bases at J, leaving 10 bases unmatched. The CDR3 runs 15 residues. Germline V gives CDR1 MGHDK, CDR2 SYGVNS. CDR3 residues: CASKPGQESTGELFF. The CDR3 DNA is TGTGCCAGCAAGCCCGGACAGGAGTCTACCGGGGAGCTGTTTTTT. Full variable domain (rest looked up from reference TRBV25-1 and TRBJ2-2): EADIYQTPRYLVIGTGKKITLECSQTMGHDKMYWYQQDPGMELHLIHYSYGVNSTEKGDLSSESTVSRIRTEHFPLTLESARPSHTSQYLCASKPGQESTGELFFGEGSRLTVL.

The chain is built from TRBV7-2 and TRBJ2-7, with TRBD2 matching over 7 bases. This CDR3 has 15 residues. CDR1 and CDR2 (germline): SGHTA, FQGNSA. Unmatched junction bases numbered 10, after V lost 8 bases and J lost 0 bases. The CDR3 DNA reads TGTGCCAGCTCACGAGCCGGGACTATCTCCTACGAGCAGTACTTC. Protein sequence: CASSRAGTISYEQYF.

Note on this clone: The same CDR3 can be traced to other DNA sequences in this sample. The rearrangement joins TRBV9 to TRBJ2-4; TRBD1 is a possible D gene (6 bases). Germline CDR1 and CDR2: SGDLS and YYNGEE. There are 15 residues in the CDR3. V dropped 4 bases and J dropped 4 bases, with 15 bases sitting between them. The CDR3: CASSPSDSVKNIQYF. DNA for the CDR3: TGTGCCAGCAGCCCCTCGGACAGCGTAAAAAACATTCAGTACTTC.

V is TRBV19 and J is TRBJ2-3; TRBD2 matches at 8 bases. Germline V lookup: CDR1 LNHDA, CDR2 SQIVND (reference sequence). V dropped 4 bases and J dropped 0; count of bases not matched to a gene: 9. The CDR3 has 17 amino acids. DNA for the CDR3: TGTGCCAGTAGTAGGCTCGGGGGGGGCCTAAGCACAGATACGCAGTATTTT. The encoded protein is CASSRLGGGLSTDTQYF. The whole variable domain, remainder taken from reference TRBV19 and TRBJ2-3, is DGGITQSPKYLFRKEGQNVTLSCEQNLNHDAMYWYRQDPGQGLRLIYYSQIVNDFQKGDIAEGYSVSREKKESFPLTVTSAQKNPTAFYLCASSRLGGGLSTDTQYFGPGTRLTVL.

The chain has TRBV4-1 and TRBJ1-1; 8 bases align to TRBD1. The CDR3 spans 15 residues. V trimming: 3 bases; J trimming: 4 bases; junction bases outside the gene matches: 7. CDR1 and CDR2 from the germline V gene are MGHRA and YSYEKL. CDR3: CASSHGQGFGTEAFF. The DNA for the CDR3 is TGCGCCAGCAGCCATGGACAGGGTTTTGGCACTGAAGCTTTCTTT.

This chain joins TRBV28 and TRBJ2-7; D possibly corresponds to TRBD2 (6 bases). The CDR3 is 15 amino acids. In germline, CDR1 is MDHEN, CDR2 SYDVKM. Trimming removed 6 bases at V and 1 base at J, with 16 bases between. CDR3 DNA: TGTGCCAGCAGAGTACAAGGTGGAGGGTCCTACGAGCAGTACTTC. Translation gives CASRVQGGGSYEQYF.

The chain has TRBV18 and TRBJ2-7; 11 bases map to TRBD2. This CDR3 has 16 residues. The germline gives CDR1 KGHSH, CDR2 LQKENI. After removal of 3 bases from V and 1 base from J, the junction contained 5 bases not matched to a gene. The CDR3 spells CASSPIAGGTSYEQYF. The CDR3 region has the DNA TGTGCCAGCTCACCCATAGCGGGGGGGACTTCCTACGAGCAGTACTTC.

The V and J genes are TRBV5-1 and TRBJ1-6; D is possibly TRBD1 (6 bases). The CDR3 spans 17 residues. CDR1 SGHRS and CDR2 YFSETQ come from the germline V gene. The V end was cut by 4 bases, the J end by 4 bases, with 18 bases between. CDR3 DNA sequence: TGCGCCAGCAGCCCCTCAGGGGAACCGGGGTATAATTCACCCCTCCACTTT. It specifies CASSPSGEPGYNSPLHF.

This clone was observed a handful of times. This chain uses TRBV5-1 with TRBJ2-1; TRBD1 agrees at 7 bases. Germline trimming cut 2 bases from V and 2 bases from J; bases unmatched to any gene: 7. This CDR3 has 16 residues. Germline V gives CDR1 SGHRS, CDR2 YFSETQ. Here the CDR3 DNA reads TGCGCCAGCAGCTTAGCCGACAGGGTTCCCTACAATGAGCAGTTCTTC. Translating it yields CASSLADRVPYNEQFF.

V gene TRBV10-3 combines with J gene TRBJ2-3, with 11 bases identical to TRBD2. The CDR3 extends over 16 amino acids. Germline CDR1 ENHRY, CDR2 SYGVKD. J was trimmed by 4 bases and V by 4 bases; bases with no gene match: 7. The CDR3 DNA is TGTGCCATCAGTGCCTATAGCGGGGGGGCAGCAGATACGCAGTATTTT. It codes for CAISAYSGGAADTQYF.

This clone has a single count. J is TRBJ1-1 and V is TRBV6-5; D is possibly TRBD1 (5 bases). V was pared by 0 bases and J by 3 bases, with 8 bases between. This CDR3 spans 14 amino acids. Germline V lookup: CDR1 MNHEY, CDR2 SVGAGI. CDR3 region: CASSYSSRDTEAFF. As DNA, the CDR3 is TGTGCCAGCAGTTACTCGTCCAGGGACACTGAAGCTTTCTTT.

V usage is TRBV25-1 and J usage is TRBJ2-2, with 11 bases lining up with TRBD1. Trimming removed 8 bases from V and 5 bases from J; junction bases left unmatched: 1. CDR3 size: 13 residues. Germline assignment: CDR1 MGHDK and CDR2 SYGVNS. For the CDR3, the DNA is TGTGCCAGCGGACAGGGGGCAACCGGGGAGCTGTTTTTT. Translating it yields CASGQGATGELFF.

The chain employs TRBV5-1 and TRBJ1-2; the D gene is possibly TRBD1 (5 bases). The CDR3 runs 14 residues. Germline values: CDR1 SGHRS, CDR2 YFSETQ. Trimming removed 0 bases from V and 4 bases from J, with 10 bases in between. The CDR3 nucleotides are TGCGCCAGCAGCTTGGCCGGCAGGGTCTATGGCTACACCTTC. It specifies CASSLAGRVYGYTF.

The rearrangement links TRBV19 to TRBJ2-2, with D tentatively TRBD1 (6 bases). Germline values: CDR1 LNHDA, CDR2 SQIVND (reference sequence). V shed 7 bases and J shed 0 bases, with 15 bases lying between them. The CDR3 consists of 16 residues. The CDR3 here is CASTLNPGANTGELFF. Written as DNA, the CDR3 is TGTGCCAGTACCCTTAACCCAGGGGCGAACACCGGGGAGCTGTTTTTT.

This clone was observed a single time. The rearrangement joins TRBV19 to TRBJ1-2; D is perhaps TRBD1 (6 bases). V shed 6 bases and J shed 6 bases, with 14 bases lying between them. CDR3 size: 13 residues. Germline V CDR1 and CDR2: LNHDA, SQIVND (reference sequence). CDR3 sequence reads: CASRIQGIDGYTF. The DNA for the CDR3 is TGTGCCAGTAGAATACAGGGAATCGATGGCTACACCTTC. Drawing the rest from reference TRBV19 and TRBJ1-2, the complete variable domain is DGGITQSPKYLFRKEGQNVTLSCEQNLNHDAMYWYRQDPGQGLRLIYYSQIVNDFQKGDIAEGYSVSREKKESFPLTVTSAQKNPTAFYLCASRIQGIDGYTFGSGTRLTVV.

A single count supports this clone. The CDR3 nucleotides read TGCGCCAGCAGCTTGTCAGGGATAGACACTGAAGCTTTCTTT. It specifies CASSLSGIDTEAFF. The genes are TRBV5-1 and TRBJ1-1, with a weak D call TRBD1 (5 bases). The germline V gene encodes CDR1 SGHRS and CDR2 YFSETQ. V was cut by 1 base and J by 3 bases, with 10 bases left in between. CDR3 length: 14 residues.

V gene TRBV5-1 combines with J gene TRBJ2-1; 10 bases fit TRBD1. Looked up from germline, CDR1 is SGHRS and CDR2 is YFSETQ. With V trimmed by 4 bases and J by 7 bases, 5 bases remained unmatched. The CDR3 sequence is 14 residues long. CDR3 in DNA: TGCGCCAGCAGCGTCCGGGACAGGGGTAATGAGCAGTTCTTC. Translating gives CASSVRDRGNEQFF.

In regard to this clone: The same CDR3 is also encoded by other DNA sequences in this sample. V gene TRBV15 combines with J gene TRBJ2-2; no clear D. V gave up 0 bases and J gave up 5 bases, with 4 bases separating them. Per the germline V gene, CDR1 is LNHNV and CDR2 is YYDKDF (reference sequence). The CDR3 is made up of 13 amino acids. The DNA of the CDR3 is TGTGCCACCAGCAGAGATCGTACCGGGGAGCTGTTTTTT. Its translation is CATSRDRTGELFF.

This clone was seen a handful of times. The chain links TRBV7-9 to TRBJ1-4; a possible D gene is TRBD1 (6 bases). CDR3 size: 15 residues. Trimming shortened V by 5 bases and J by 7 bases, and 17 bases separated the two germline ends. Germline V gene sequence: CDR1 SEHNR, CDR2 FQNEAQ (reference sequence). The CDR3 sequence: CASSLLGGASEKLFF. CDR3 nucleotide sequence: TGTGCCAGCAGCCTCCTCGGGGGGGCGTCTGAAAAACTGTTTTTT. The variable domain in full, completed from reference TRBV7-9 and TRBJ1-4, reads DTGVSQNPRHKITKRGQNVTFRCDPISEHNRLYWYRQTLGQGPEFLTYFQNEAQLEKSRLLSDRFSAERPKGSFSTLEIQRTEQGDSAMYLCASSLLGGASEKLFFGSGTQLSVL.

In its sample, this clone was seen once. V and J are TRBV2 and TRBJ1-1; a possible D gene is TRBD1 (5 bases). This CDR3 spans 13 amino acids. CDR1 and CDR2 (germline): SNHLY, FYNNEI. The V gene lost 6 bases and the J gene lost 0 bases, with 8 bases spanning the gap. The CDR3 DNA follows: TGTGCCAGCAGCCGACAGATGAACACTGAAGCTTTCTTT. Translation: CASSRQMNTEAFF.